This record looks at one TCR beta chain sequence and its context. The source of the sample is a study of CD8 T cells in ankylosing spondylitis. TCRdb called the 5' RACE reads again in MiXCR, with one record for every CDR3 protein. The table records 270,000 or so distinct CDR3 sequences, 15% to 20% of them present only once. Germline CDR1 SGHTA, CDR2 FQGNSA. V trimming: 1 base; J trimming: 4 bases; junction bases outside the gene matches: 2. The CDR3 totals 16 residues. This TCR was sampled from a male donor with ankylosing spondylitis or in good health (not recorded which). The specimen was blood, either unsorted or a sorted T cell fraction (not recorded which). The J gene is TRBJ2-1, the V gene TRBV7-2; 12 bases align to TRBD2. CDR3 amino acids: CASSLGLAGEYNEQFF. CDR3 nucleotide sequence: TGTGCCAGCAGCTTAGGACTAGCGGGAGAATACAATGAGCAGTTCTTC.